The rows below give T cell receptor beta chains drawn from one sample of a study of Ad26.COV2.S vaccination and SARS-CoV-2 variants. Some clones are missing from TCRdb's copy, which holds only in-frame ones; the method was immunoSEQ multiplex PCR. Here the sample spans roughly 410,000 clones, roughly 85% being singletons. Material: peripheral blood, obtained in a trial of Ad26.COV2.S vaccine versus placebo. The source of these receptors is a person aged 18-65 years who received the Ad26.COV2.S COVID-19 vaccine or a placebo. Both conserved end residues are part of each CDR3. A D gene is named only where the DNA matches it firmly. Part of the rows lack a size; the others show once, few, many or a class for expanded clones.

cdr3_nt: TGTGCCAGTGGGGCGGGGTGGAGAGCTGGGGCCAACGTCCTGACTTTC; cdr3_aa: CASGAGWRAGANVLTF; d_call: NA; clone_size: NA; v_call: TRBV19; j_call: TRBJ2-6
cdr3_nt: TGTGCCAGCAGTGGTGGGGGTAACCAAGAGACCCAGTACTTC; cdr3_aa: CASSGGGNQETQYF; d_call: NA; clone_size: NA; v_call: TRBV11-3; j_call: TRBJ2-5
cdr3_nt: TGTGCCAGCAGGGGACAGGGAGGTGAAAAACTGTTTTTT; cdr3_aa: CASRGQGGEKLFF; d_call: TRBD1; clone_size: NA; v_call: TRBV12-3/TRBV12-4; j_call: TRBJ1-4
cdr3_nt: TGTGCCTGGACCCCAGGGCTTGGAAACACCATATATTTT; cdr3_aa: CAWTPGLGNTIYF; d_call: NA; clone_size: NA; v_call: TRBV30; j_call: TRBJ1-3
cdr3_nt: TGTGCCAGCAGGGGCTCCCAGAATGAGCAGTTCTTC; cdr3_aa: CASRGSQNEQFF; d_call: NA; clone_size: few; v_call: TRBV9; j_call: TRBJ2-1
cdr3_nt: TGTGCCAGCAGTCGAACCCTAGGGTACGAGCAGTACTTC; cdr3_aa: CASSRTLGYEQYF; d_call: NA; clone_size: few; v_call: TRBV13; j_call: TRBJ2-7
cdr3_nt: TGTGCCAGCAGCTTTCCCGACAGTCTCTATGGCTACACCTTC; cdr3_aa: CASSFPDSLYGYTF; d_call: NA; clone_size: once; v_call: TRBV5-4; j_call: TRBJ1-2
cdr3_nt: TGTGCCAGCAGTGAAAACGGGTACCAAGAGACCCAGTACTTC; cdr3_aa: CASSENGYQETQYF; d_call: NA; clone_size: NA; v_call: TRBV2; j_call: TRBJ2-5
cdr3_nt: TGTGCCAGCAGCCCACGAGGACTAGCGGGGCCTGAGCAGTTCTTC; cdr3_aa: CASSPRGLAGPEQFF; d_call: TRBD2; clone_size: NA; v_call: TRBV11-2; j_call: TRBJ2-1
cdr3_nt: TGTGCCAGCTCGGTGTCAGGGCGCTCCTACGAGCAGTACTTC; cdr3_aa: CASSVSGRSYEQYF; d_call: NA; clone_size: few; v_call: TRBV13; j_call: TRBJ2-7
cdr3_nt: TGCGCCACCCAGCAGCGTAGCACAGATACGCAGTATTTT; cdr3_aa: CATQQRSTDTQYF; d_call: NA; clone_size: NA; v_call: TRBV10-1; j_call: TRBJ2-3
cdr3_nt: TGTGCCAGCAGAGACAGCACAGATACGCAGTATTTT; cdr3_aa: CASRDSTDTQYF; d_call: NA; clone_size: NA; v_call: TRBV6-5; j_call: TRBJ2-3
cdr3_nt: TGCAGCGTTGACGCCCCCGGGACAAGATATGGCTACACCTTC; cdr3_aa: CSVDAPGTRYGYTF; d_call: NA; clone_size: few; v_call: TRBV29-1; j_call: TRBJ1-2